These 10 T cell receptor beta chains were all obtained from the same sample, sequenced in a study of blood T cell repertoires in COVID-19. Profiling relied on immunoSEQ multiplex PCR, and the TCRdb table lists in-frame clones only, not all of them. Of about 170,000 clones listed, over 70% were seen once; the top ten hold about 3%. Sequenced sample: peripheral blood. All receptors come from a man between 65 and 85 years old with acute or convalescent COVID-19.

The V gene is TRBV6-5, the J gene TRBJ1-6; TRBD1 matches 9 bases. The CDR3 is made up of 15 amino acids. Germline V gene lookup returns CDR1 MNHEY and CDR2 SVGAGI. V lost 8 bases to trimming and J lost 9 bases; unmatched junction nucleotides: 11. CDR3 DNA: TGTGCCAGCTCGATACAAGGACAGGGGAGTTCACCCCTCCACTTT. Protein sequence: CASSIQGQGSSPLHF.

This rearrangement joins TRBV28 to TRBJ2-1; D gene unclear. Looked up from germline, CDR1 is MDHEN and CDR2 is SYDVKM. The CDR3 length is 14 residues. The ends were cut back, 3 bases at V and 0 bases at J, with 6 bases in the middle. CDR3 region: CASSFANSYNEQFF. CDR3 nucleotide sequence: TGTGCCAGCAGTTTCGCGAACTCCTACAATGAGCAGTTCTTC. Filled out from reference TRBV28 and TRBJ2-1, the complete variable domain reads DVKVTQSSRYLVKRTGEKVFLECVQDMDHENMFWYRQDPGLGLRLIYFSYDVKMKEKGDIPEGYSVSREKKERFSLILESASTNQTSMYLCASSFANSYNEQFFGPGTRLTVL.

Only one count was recorded for this clone. This sequence joins TRBV5-1 and TRBJ1-2; TRBD1 matches 7 bases. Per germline, CDR1 SGHRS and CDR2 YFSETQ. The CDR3 is 14 amino acids. V was clipped by 4 bases and J by 1 base; unmatched bases: 4. Written as DNA, the CDR3 is TGCGCCAGCAGCAGGGACAGCTTTAACTATGGCTACACCTTC. This translates into CASSRDSFNYGYTF.

In this sample, this clone turned up a few times. The CDR3: CSVASGGSAFF. The CDR3 DNA is TGCAGCGTTGCTTCTGGGGGGTCGGCTTTCTTT. The V and J genes are TRBV29-1 and TRBJ1-1; possibly TRBD1 for D (5 bases). Trimming cost V 4 bases and J 11 bases, with 14 bases left between them. The CDR3 is 11 amino acids. Germline V gene sequence: CDR1 SQVTM, CDR2 ANQGSEA.

The rearrangement links TRBV3-1 (or the pseudogene TRBV3-2) to TRBJ1-3; D possibly corresponds to TRBD1 (5 bases). The CDR3 is made up of 15 amino acids. Germline CDR1 and CDR2: LGHDT and YNNKEL (reference sequence). The ends were cut back, 3 bases at V and 0 bases at J, with 9 bases in the middle. CDR3 sequence: CASSHTGSSGNTIYF. The CDR3 bases are TGTGCCAGCAGCCATACAGGATCCTCTGGAAACACCATATATTTT.

This clone was seen more than once but under ten times. The chain employs TRBV7-9 and TRBJ2-7; D may be TRBD2 (5 bases). CDR1 is SEHNR and CDR2 is FQNEAQ in the germline V gene (reference sequence). This CDR3 contains 16 residues. V was shortened by 0 bases and J by 5 bases, with 17 bases between the two germline ends. The CDR3 bases are TGTGCCAGCAGCTTAGCTCTCGGGGTCGCCATGGACGAGCAGTACTTC. Its protein product is CASSLALGVAMDEQYF.

The V and J genes are TRBV5-1 and TRBJ2-2, with 7 positions matching TRBD1. CDR1 is SGHRS, CDR2 YFSETQ, per germline. The J segment lost 0 bases and the V segment lost 7 bases, leaving 6 bases of the junction unmatched. The CDR3 loop spans 15 amino acids. Written as DNA, the CDR3 is TGCGCCAGCTTCCGGGACAGTACGAACACCGGGGAGCTGTTTTTT. This translates into CASFRDSTNTGELFF.

The V call is TRBV5-4, the J call TRBJ2-3; a weak D match, TRBD2 (6 bases). V was pared by 4 bases and J by 2 bases, with 20 bases between. The CDR3 covers 17 residues. The germline V gene encodes CDR1 SGHNT and CDR2 YYREEE (reference sequence). Written as DNA, the CDR3 is TGTGCCAGCAGCCCCGAACTAGCCCGTCCGAACACAGATACGCAGTATTTT. It is translated as CASSPELARPNTDTQYF.

The V and J genes are TRBV7-8 and TRBJ2-5, with TRBD1 matching over 8 bases. Germline V gives CDR1 SGHVS, CDR2 FQNEAQ. The J segment lost 5 bases and the V segment lost 0 bases, leaving 8 bases of the junction unmatched. The CDR3 loop spans 16 amino acids. Here the CDR3 reads CASSLAHGTGGETQYF. In DNA, the CDR3 is TGTGCCAGCAGCTTAGCGCATGGGACAGGTGGGGAGACCCAGTACTTC.

CDR3 nucleotide sequence: TGTGCCAGCACTAAAGGGGGCGCGGTCTATGGCTACACCTTC. This encodes CASTKGGAVYGYTF. V and J are TRBV6-5 and TRBJ1-2; 7 positions agree with TRBD1. The CDR3 length is 14 residues. Germline CDR1 is MNHEY and CDR2 is SVGAGI. V dropped 7 bases and J dropped 4; count of bases not matched to a gene: 9.